This TCR beta chain is from a study of OX40 agonist ivuxolimab in advanced cancers. Study-wide context: Enrolled patients in dose escalation had cancers that were hepatocellular carcinoma, melanoma, renal cell or head and neck cancer.

Unmatched junction bases numbered 17, after V lost 2 bases and J lost 19 bases. Germline-derived CDR1 and CDR2 are LNHDA and SQIVND (reference sequence). This CDR3 contains 15 residues. Study outcomes and limitations: Partial responders treated at 0.1-3.0 mg/kg exhibited clonal expansion among the lowest measured.

With regard to this clone: What it recognizes is unknown.

Method: immunoSEQ multiplex PCR; TCRdb's copy keeps in-frame clones and lacks some. The table shows 75,000 to 80,000 clones, with around 87% occurring only once. The source was CD4+ or CD8+ T cells sorted from blood, collected in a trial of the OX40 agonist ivuxolimab. The source of this sequence is an adult with an advanced solid tumor such as melanoma, head and neck, liver or kidney cancer. The chain uses TRBV19 and TRBJ1-6; 7 bases map to TRBD1. CDR3 loop: CASSINRGNLPLLHF. In DNA, the CDR3 is TGTGCCAGTAGTATAAACAGGGGTAACCTCCCCCTATTACACTTT.